This T cell receptor (beta chain) was obtained from a study of cytomegalovirus exposure and HLA in healthy donors. General study findings and limits: A further, later analysis showed that HLA-associated TCR beta chains (compared with equally common others) were more clonally expanded. The productive fraction for most TCR beta V segments was about 90% or about 30% in an earlier analysis. Common viral pathogens seemed to be connected with several of the most significant clusters, according to a later analysis. In a later analysis, TCR beta V- and J-gene trimming showed a link to a missense DCLRE1C variant.

With regard to this clone: Antigen: not known.

Amplification used 60 Vbeta primers and 13 Jbeta primers. The data were produced by immunoSEQ multiplex PCR, yet TCRdb's version contains in-frame clones alone and is incomplete. Here the sample spans tens of thousands of clones, 78% being singletons. V lost 8 bases, J lost 4 bases, and 4 bases stayed unmatched. Germline V CDR1 and CDR2: MNHNY, SVGAGI (reference sequence). The CDR3 extends over 13 amino acids. The TCR was taken from a male donor in good health and CMV-seropositive. The rearrangement uses TRBV6-6 and TRBJ2-3; TRBD1 aligns across 9 bases. Sequenced input: PBMCs. This chain's CDR3 is CASSDRGSDTQYF. The CDR3 bases are TGTGCCAGCTCGGACAGGGGCTCAGATACGCAGTATTTT.